The 17 T cell receptor beta chains reported below all come from one sample, sequenced in a study of blood T cell repertoires in COVID-19. Assay used: immunoSEQ multiplex PCR; TCRdb lists only in-frame clones, some missing. The sample has some 250,000 clones, approximately 88% seen once; the top ten hold around 27%. The sequencing input was peripheral blood. These receptors originate from a man aged 40-49 years with acute or convalescent COVID-19.

The V gene is TRBV7-9, the J gene TRBJ2-5; D uncertain. The germline V and J ends were trimmed by 5 bases and 4 bases, with 17 bases remaining between them. Germline CDR1 is SEHNR and CDR2 is FQNEAQ (reference sequence). This CDR3 has 15 amino acids. CDR3 nucleotides: TGTGCCAGCAGCCTAGGTGGGCCGGTGGGAGAGACCCAGTACTTC. It specifies CASSLGGPVGETQYF.

This clone has only a few counts. CDR3 DNA: TGTGCCAGCAGCCCGGACACCCTCTCTGGGGCCAACGTCCTGACTTTC. Translating gives CASSPDTLSGANVLTF. The chain has TRBV7-2 and TRBJ2-6; D perhaps matches TRBD1 (5 bases). The CDR3 totals 16 residues. Trimming pared 5 bases from V and 0 bases from J, leaving 11 bases between. Germline CDR1 reads SGHTA; CDR2 reads FQGNSA.

The V call is TRBV9, the J call TRBJ1-3; the match to TRBD1 covers 8 bases. Looked up from germline, CDR1 is SGDLS and CDR2 is YYNGEE. This CDR3 region has 14 residues. V shed 3 bases, J shed 4 bases, and the junction held 3 bases outside the gene matches. The CDR3, as DNA: TGTGCCAGCAGCGACGACAGGGGAGGAAACACCATATATTTT. Amino acids: CASSDDRGGNTIYF. Complete variable domain (other parts from reference TRBV9 and TRBJ1-3): DSGVTQTPKHLITATGQRVTLRCSPRSGDLSVYWYQQSLDQGLQFLIQYYNGEERAKGNILERFSAQQFPDLHSELNLSSLELGDSALYFCASSDDRGGNTIYFGEGSWLTVV.

The gene calls are TRBV6-6 and TRBJ1-5; D unresolved. Germline V lookup: CDR1 MNHNY, CDR2 SVGAGI (reference sequence). Trimming shortened V by 6 bases and J by 0 bases, and 9 bases separated the two germline ends. This CDR3 is 14 amino acids long. CDR3 bases: TGTGCCAGCAGCCTATCACCTAGCAATCAGCCCCAGCATTTT. Translating it yields CASSLSPSNQPQHF.

This sequence joins TRBV10-2 and TRBJ1-1; possibly TRBD1 for D (5 bases). This CDR3 has 12 amino acids. Trimming shortened V by 4 bases and J by 6 bases, and 9 bases separated the two germline ends. CDR1 and CDR2 (germline): WSHSY, SAAADI. The CDR3 sequence is CASSVGASEAFF. CDR3 nucleotide sequence: TGCGCCAGCAGTGTAGGGGCATCTGAAGCTTTCTTT.

CDR3 sequence reads: CASSYARVGEQYF. DNA for the CDR3: TGTGCCAGCAGCTACGCCAGGGTAGGGGAGCAGTACTTC. This chain connects TRBV7-8 to TRBJ2-7; D is perhaps TRBD1 (5 bases). Germline V gene lookup returns CDR1 SGHVS and CDR2 FQNEAQ. The CDR3 is 13 amino acids. Trimming stripped 4 bases from V and 7 bases from J, with 14 bases between. The full variable domain, its missing parts supplied by reference TRBV7-8 and TRBJ2-7, is GAGVSQSPRYKVAKRGQDVALRCDPISGHVSLFWYQQALGQGPEFLTYFQNEAQLDKSGLPSDRFFAERPEGSVSTLKIQRTQQEDSAVYLCASSYARVGEQYFGPGTRLTVT.

V gene TRBV19 combines with J gene TRBJ1-5; D is perhaps TRBD1 (5 bases). The CDR3 runs 15 residues. CDR1 and CDR2 from the germline V gene are LNHDA and SQIVND (reference sequence). Trimming stripped 6 bases from V and 2 bases from J, with 14 bases between. In nucleotides, the CDR3 is TGTGCCAGTAGCCCATTCCCAGGGCGCAATCAGCCCCAGCATTTT. Encoded protein: CASSPFPGRNQPQHF.

This chain links TRBV6-5 with TRBJ1-1; no firm D call. From germline, CDR1 is MNHEY and CDR2 SVGAGI. This CDR3 has 14 amino acids. V was clipped by 10 bases and J by 1 base, with 16 bases between them. CDR3 sequence: CATRSIDKNTEAFF. The CDR3 region has the DNA TGTGCCACCCGAAGCATTGACAAGAACACTGAAGCTTTCTTT.

This chain joins TRBV3-1 (or the pseudogene TRBV3-2) and TRBJ2-2; perhaps TRBD1 as D (5 bases). V dropped 1 base and J dropped 1 base, with 7 bases sitting between them. Germline V gives CDR1 LGHDT, CDR2 YNNKEL (reference sequence). This CDR3 region has 15 residues. As DNA, the CDR3 is TGTGCCAGCAGCCAAGTCAGGGAGAACACCGGGGAGCTGTTTTTT. Protein: CASSQVRENTGELFF.

J is TRBJ2-1 and V is TRBV27; D possibly corresponds to TRBD2 (6 bases). The CDR3 has 21 amino acids. Trimming stripped 8 bases from V and 0 bases from J, with 32 bases between. Germline V gene lookup returns CDR1 MNHEY and CDR2 SMNVEV (reference sequence). CDR3 coding DNA: TGTGCCAGCCGGTCTCCAGCCCCTCCGGGACTGGCACCGAGCTCCTACAATGAGCAGTTCTTC. This sequence encodes CASRSPAPPGLAPSSYNEQFF.

This chain joins TRBV2 and TRBJ1-3; D remains unclear. The V gene lost 2 bases and the J gene lost 3 bases, with 8 bases spanning the gap. CDR1 and CDR2 from the germline V gene are SNHLY and FYNNEI. The CDR3 covers 14 residues. This CDR3 reads CASSESGVGNTIYF. CDR3 bases: TGTGCCAGCAGTGAAAGCGGGGTTGGAAACACCATATATTTT.

The chain links TRBV6-6 to TRBJ1-2; 8 positions agree with TRBD1. J was trimmed by 4 bases and V by 5 bases; bases with no gene match: 6. Germline CDR1 MNHNY, CDR2 SVGAGI (reference sequence). The CDR3 has 14 residues. CDR3 sequence (DNA): TGTGCCAGCAGTAAGGACAGGGCGGCCTATGGCTACACCTTC. It codes for CASSKDRAAYGYTF.

The rearrangement uses TRBV5-4 and TRBJ2-5; D uncertain. Germline values: CDR1 SGHNT, CDR2 YYREEE (reference sequence). The CDR3 runs 14 residues. V was cut by 4 bases and J by 5 bases, with 15 bases left in between. In DNA form, the CDR3 reads TGTGCCAGCAGCCCACTGCGAGGCCGGGAGACCCAGTACTTC. Translation gives CASSPLRGRETQYF.

The chain joins TRBV2 to TRBJ1-1, with D tentatively TRBD1 (5 bases). Trimming removed 8 bases from V and 4 bases from J, with 11 bases in between. The CDR3 totals 12 residues. Germline V gene data show CDR1 as SNHLY and CDR2 as FYNNEI. The CDR3 sequence is CASRDLFTEAFF. CDR3 nucleotide sequence: TGTGCCAGCCGGGACTTGTTCACTGAAGCTTTCTTT.

CDR3 protein: CAISGSAVTEAFF. The CDR3 region has the DNA TGTGCCATCAGTGGGTCCGCAGTCACTGAAGCTTTCTTT. The rearrangement links TRBV10-3 to TRBJ1-1; D ambiguous. Germline V gene sequence: CDR1 ENHRY, CDR2 SYGVKD. CDR3 length: 13 residues. Trimming took 4 bases from V and 4 from J, leaving 10 bases between them.

The genes are TRBV9 and TRBJ2-1; 12 bases agree with TRBD2. This CDR3 spans 15 amino acids. The V gene end was trimmed by 4 bases and the J gene end by 5 bases; junction bases not matched to a gene: 4. Per the germline V gene, CDR1 is SGDLS and CDR2 is YYNGEE. Written as DNA, the CDR3 is TGTGCCAGCAGCATCACTAGCGGGAGGCACAATGAGCAGTTCTTC. Encoded protein: CASSITSGRHNEQFF.

This clone was detected once. This chain links TRBV5-1 with TRBJ2-1; D is possibly TRBD1 (6 bases). CDR3 length: 15 amino acids. Germline lookup yields CDR1 SGHRS and CDR2 YFSETQ. V gave up 0 bases and J gave up 7 bases, with 14 bases separating them. The CDR3 loop is CASSLVGGVGNEQFF. Here the CDR3 DNA reads TGCGCCAGCAGCTTGGTAGGGGGAGTAGGGAATGAGCAGTTCTTC.